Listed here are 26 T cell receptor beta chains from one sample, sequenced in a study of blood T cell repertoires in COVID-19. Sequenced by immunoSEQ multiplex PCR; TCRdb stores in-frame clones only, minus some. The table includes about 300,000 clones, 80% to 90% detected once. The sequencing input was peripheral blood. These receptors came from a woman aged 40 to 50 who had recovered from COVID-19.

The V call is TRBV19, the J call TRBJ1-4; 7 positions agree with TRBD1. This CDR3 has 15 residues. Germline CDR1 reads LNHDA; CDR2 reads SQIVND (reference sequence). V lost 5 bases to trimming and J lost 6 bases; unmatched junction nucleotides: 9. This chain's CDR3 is CASSPLLTGHEKLFF. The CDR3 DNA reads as TGTGCCAGTAGTCCCCTACTGACAGGGCATGAAAAACTGTTTTTT. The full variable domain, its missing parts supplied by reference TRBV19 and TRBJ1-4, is DGGITQSPKYLFRKEGQNVTLSCEQNLNHDAMYWYRQDPGQGLRLIYYSQIVNDFQKGDIAEGYSVSREKKESFPLTVTSAQKNPTAFYLCASSPLLTGHEKLFFGSGTQLSVL.

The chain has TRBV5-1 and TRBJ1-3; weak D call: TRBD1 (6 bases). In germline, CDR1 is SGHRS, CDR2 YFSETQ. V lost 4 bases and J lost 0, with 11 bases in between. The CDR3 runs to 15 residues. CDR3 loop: CASSAGALSGNTIYF. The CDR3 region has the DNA TGCGCCAGCAGCGCAGGGGCCCTCTCTGGAAACACCATATATTTT.

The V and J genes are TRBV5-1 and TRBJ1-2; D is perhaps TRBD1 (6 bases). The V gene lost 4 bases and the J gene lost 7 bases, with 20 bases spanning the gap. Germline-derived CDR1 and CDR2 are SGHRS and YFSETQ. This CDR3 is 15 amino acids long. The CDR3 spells CASSPSTRGAIGYTF. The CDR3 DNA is TGCGCCAGCAGCCCTTCTACCCGGGGGGCGATTGGCTACACCTTC.

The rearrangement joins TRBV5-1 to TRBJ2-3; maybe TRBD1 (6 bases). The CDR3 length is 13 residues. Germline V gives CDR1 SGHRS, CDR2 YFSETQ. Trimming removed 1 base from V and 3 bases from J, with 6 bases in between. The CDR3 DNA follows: TGCGCCAGCAGCTTGCAGGGGACAGATACGCAGTATTTT. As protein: CASSLQGTDTQYF.

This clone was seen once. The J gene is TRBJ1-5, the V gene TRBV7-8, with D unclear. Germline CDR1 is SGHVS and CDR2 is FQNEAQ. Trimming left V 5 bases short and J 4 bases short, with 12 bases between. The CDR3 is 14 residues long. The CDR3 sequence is CASSPSPRNQPQHF. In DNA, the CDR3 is TGTGCCAGCAGCCCTAGCCCCAGAAATCAGCCCCAGCATTTT.

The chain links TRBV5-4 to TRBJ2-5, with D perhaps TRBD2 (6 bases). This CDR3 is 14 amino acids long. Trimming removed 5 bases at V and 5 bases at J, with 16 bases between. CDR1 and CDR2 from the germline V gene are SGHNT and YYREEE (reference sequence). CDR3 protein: CASRRTGVQETQYF. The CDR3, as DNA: TGTGCCAGCAGGAGGACGGGGGTCCAGGAGACCCAGTACTTC.

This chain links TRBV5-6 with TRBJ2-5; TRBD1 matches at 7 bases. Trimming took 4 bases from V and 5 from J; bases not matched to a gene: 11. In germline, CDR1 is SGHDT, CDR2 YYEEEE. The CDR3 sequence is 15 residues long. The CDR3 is CASSLPWTGRETQYF. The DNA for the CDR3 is TGTGCCAGCAGCCTCCCATGGACAGGAAGGGAGACCCAGTACTTC.

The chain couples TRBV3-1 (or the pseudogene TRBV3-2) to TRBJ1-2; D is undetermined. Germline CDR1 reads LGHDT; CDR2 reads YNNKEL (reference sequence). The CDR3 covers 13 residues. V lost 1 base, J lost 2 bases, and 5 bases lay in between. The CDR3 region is CASSQAPNYGYTF. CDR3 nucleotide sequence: TGTGCCAGCAGCCAAGCTCCCAACTATGGCTACACCTTC.

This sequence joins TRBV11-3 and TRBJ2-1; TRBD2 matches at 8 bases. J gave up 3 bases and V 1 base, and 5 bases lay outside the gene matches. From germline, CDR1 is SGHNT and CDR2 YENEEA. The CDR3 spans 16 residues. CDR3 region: CASSLVNSGNYNEQFF. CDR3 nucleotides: TGTGCCAGCAGCTTAGTAAATAGCGGGAACTACAATGAGCAGTTCTTC. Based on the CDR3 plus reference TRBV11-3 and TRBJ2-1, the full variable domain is EAGVVQSPRYKIIEKKQPVAFWCNPISGHNTLYWYLQNLGQGPELLIRYENEEAVDDSQLPKDRFSAERLKGVDSTLKIQPAELGDSAVYLCASSLVNSGNYNEQFFGPGTRLTVL.

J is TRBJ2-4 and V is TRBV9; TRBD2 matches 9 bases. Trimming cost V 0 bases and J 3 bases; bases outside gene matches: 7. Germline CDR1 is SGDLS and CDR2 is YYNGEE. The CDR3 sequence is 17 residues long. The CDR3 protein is CASSVEAGGHGKNIQYF. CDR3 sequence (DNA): TGTGCCAGCAGCGTAGAGGCGGGGGGGCATGGCAAAAACATTCAGTACTTC.

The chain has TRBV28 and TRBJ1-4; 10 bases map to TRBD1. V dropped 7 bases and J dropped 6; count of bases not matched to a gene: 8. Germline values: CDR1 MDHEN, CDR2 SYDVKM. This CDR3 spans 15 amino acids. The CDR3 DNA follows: TGTGCCAGCAACCTGCTGACAGGGGGCCATGAAAAACTGTTTTTT. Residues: CASNLLTGGHEKLFF.

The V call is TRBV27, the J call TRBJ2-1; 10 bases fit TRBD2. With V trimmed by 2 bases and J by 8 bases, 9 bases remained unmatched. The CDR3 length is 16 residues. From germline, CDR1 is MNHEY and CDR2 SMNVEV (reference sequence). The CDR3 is CASSLTERGGLDEQFF. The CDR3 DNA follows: TGTGCCAGCAGTTTAACGGAGCGGGGGGGCCTTGATGAGCAGTTCTTC.

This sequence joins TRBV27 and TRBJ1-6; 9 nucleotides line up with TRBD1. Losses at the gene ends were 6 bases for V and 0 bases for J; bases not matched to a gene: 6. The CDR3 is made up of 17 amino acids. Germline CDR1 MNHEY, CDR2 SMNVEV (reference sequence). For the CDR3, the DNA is TGTGCCAGCAGCCGGACAGGGGTGAGCTCCTATAATTCACCCCTCCACTTT. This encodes CASSRTGVSSYNSPLHF.

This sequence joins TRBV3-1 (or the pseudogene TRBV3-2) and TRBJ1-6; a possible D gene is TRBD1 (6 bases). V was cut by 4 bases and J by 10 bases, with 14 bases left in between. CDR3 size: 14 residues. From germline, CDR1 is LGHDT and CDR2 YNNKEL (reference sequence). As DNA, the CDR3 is TGTGCCAGCAGCCCGGACAGACCCTCCTCACCCCTCCACTTT. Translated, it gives CASSPDRPSSPLHF.

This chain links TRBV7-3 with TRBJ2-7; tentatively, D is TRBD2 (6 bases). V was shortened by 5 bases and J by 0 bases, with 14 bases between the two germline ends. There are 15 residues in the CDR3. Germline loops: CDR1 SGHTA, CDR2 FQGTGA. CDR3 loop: CASSRSIGGSYEQYF. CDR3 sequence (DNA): TGTGCCAGCAGCCGGTCGATCGGGGGCTCCTACGAGCAGTACTTC.

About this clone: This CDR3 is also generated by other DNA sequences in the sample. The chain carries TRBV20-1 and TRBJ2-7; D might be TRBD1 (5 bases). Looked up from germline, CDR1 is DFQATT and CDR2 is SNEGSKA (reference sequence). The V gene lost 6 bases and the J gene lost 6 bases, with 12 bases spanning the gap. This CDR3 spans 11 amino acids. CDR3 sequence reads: CSARTGREQYF. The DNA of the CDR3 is TGCAGTGCGAGAACAGGACGCGAGCAGTACTTC.

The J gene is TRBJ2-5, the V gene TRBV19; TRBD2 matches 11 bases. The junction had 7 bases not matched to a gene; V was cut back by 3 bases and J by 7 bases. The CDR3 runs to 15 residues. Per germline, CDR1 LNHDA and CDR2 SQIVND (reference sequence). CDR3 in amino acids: CASSMGLAAPSTQYF. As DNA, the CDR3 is TGTGCCAGTAGTATGGGACTAGCGGCTCCATCGACCCAGTACTTC.

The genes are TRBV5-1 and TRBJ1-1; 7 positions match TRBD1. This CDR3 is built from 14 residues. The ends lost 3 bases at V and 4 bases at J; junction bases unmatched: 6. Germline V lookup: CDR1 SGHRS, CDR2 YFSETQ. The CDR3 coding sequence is TGCGCCAGCAGCTACCCGGCAGGGGGCACTGAAGCTTTCTTT. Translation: CASSYPAGGTEAFF.

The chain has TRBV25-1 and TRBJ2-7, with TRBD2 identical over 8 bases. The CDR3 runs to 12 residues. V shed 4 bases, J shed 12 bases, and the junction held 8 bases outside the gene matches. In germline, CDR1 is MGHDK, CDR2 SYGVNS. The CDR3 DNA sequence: TGTGCCAGCAGTGGATATAGCGGGGTGGGGTACTTC. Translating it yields CASSGYSGVGYF.

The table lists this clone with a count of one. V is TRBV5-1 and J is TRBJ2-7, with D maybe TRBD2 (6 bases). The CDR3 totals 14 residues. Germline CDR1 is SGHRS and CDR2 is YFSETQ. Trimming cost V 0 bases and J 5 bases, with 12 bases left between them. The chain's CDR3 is CASSLVAGSHEQYF. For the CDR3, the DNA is TGCGCCAGCAGCTTGGTCGCGGGGTCCCACGAGCAGTACTTC.

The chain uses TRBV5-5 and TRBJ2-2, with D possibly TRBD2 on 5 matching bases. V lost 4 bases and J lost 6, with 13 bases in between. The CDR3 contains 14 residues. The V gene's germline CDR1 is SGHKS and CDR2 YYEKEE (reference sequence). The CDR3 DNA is TGTGCCAGCAGCCCCATTGCGCGGGCCGGGGAGCTGTTTTTT. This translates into CASSPIARAGELFF.

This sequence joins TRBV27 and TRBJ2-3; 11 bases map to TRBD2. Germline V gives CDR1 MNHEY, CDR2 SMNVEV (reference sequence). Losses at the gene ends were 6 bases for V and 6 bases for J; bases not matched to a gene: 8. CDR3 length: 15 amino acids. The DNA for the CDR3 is TGTGCCAGCAGGTTTCTAGCGGGGGGTTCCGATACGCAGTATTTT. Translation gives CASRFLAGGSDTQYF.

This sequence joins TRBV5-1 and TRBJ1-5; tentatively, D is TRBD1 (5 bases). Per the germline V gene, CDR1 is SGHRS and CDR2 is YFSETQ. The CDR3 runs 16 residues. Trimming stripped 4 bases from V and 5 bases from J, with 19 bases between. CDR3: CASSAGPQGWDQPQHF. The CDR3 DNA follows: TGCGCCAGCAGCGCGGGACCGCAGGGCTGGGATCAGCCCCAGCATTTT.

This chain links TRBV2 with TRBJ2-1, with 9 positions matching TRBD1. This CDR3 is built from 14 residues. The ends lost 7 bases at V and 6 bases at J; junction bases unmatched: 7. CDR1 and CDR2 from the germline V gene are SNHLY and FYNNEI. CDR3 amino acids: CASKGTGRANEQFF. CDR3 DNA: TGTGCCAGCAAAGGGACAGGGAGGGCCAATGAGCAGTTCTTC.

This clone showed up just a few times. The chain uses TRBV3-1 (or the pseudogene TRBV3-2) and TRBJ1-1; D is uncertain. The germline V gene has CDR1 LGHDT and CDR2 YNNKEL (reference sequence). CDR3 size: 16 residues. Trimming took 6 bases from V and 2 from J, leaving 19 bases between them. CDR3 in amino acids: CASRVHDSLRNTEAFF. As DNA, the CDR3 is TGTGCCAGCAGGGTGCACGACTCTCTCCGAAACACTGAAGCTTTCTTT.

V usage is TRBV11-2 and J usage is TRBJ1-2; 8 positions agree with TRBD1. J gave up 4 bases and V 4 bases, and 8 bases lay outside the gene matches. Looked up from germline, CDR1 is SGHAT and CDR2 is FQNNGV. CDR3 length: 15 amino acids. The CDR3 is CASSSLGTGSYGYTF. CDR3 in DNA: TGTGCCAGCAGCTCTCTAGGGACAGGTTCCTATGGCTACACCTTC.